The entry below gives a single TCR beta chain sequence along with its context. The CDR3 has 16 residues. The V segment lost 5 bases and the J segment 2 bases; nucleotides outside the gene matches: 4. CDR1 SGHTA and CDR2 FQGNSA come from the germline V gene. Clones were sequenced by immunoSEQ multiplex PCR, and TCRdb holds only the in-frame ones, with some missing. Among some 700,000 clones, around 85% were seen once, and the ten largest hold roughly 0.01%. This record comes from a study of shared T cell receptors in the human thymus. This same sample was also taken into another study, of human thymus T cells. From that study: Thymus tissue was removed during corrective cardiac surgery.

The sample consisted of thymocytes. The chain carries TRBV7-2 and TRBJ2-2, with 11 bases that match TRBD2. The clonotype originates from a girl under three years old with a congenital heart defect. The CDR3 DNA reads TGTGCCAGCAGCCCTCTAGCGGGGGGAAACACCGGGGAGCTGTTTTTT. It yields the protein CASSPLAGGNTGELFF.